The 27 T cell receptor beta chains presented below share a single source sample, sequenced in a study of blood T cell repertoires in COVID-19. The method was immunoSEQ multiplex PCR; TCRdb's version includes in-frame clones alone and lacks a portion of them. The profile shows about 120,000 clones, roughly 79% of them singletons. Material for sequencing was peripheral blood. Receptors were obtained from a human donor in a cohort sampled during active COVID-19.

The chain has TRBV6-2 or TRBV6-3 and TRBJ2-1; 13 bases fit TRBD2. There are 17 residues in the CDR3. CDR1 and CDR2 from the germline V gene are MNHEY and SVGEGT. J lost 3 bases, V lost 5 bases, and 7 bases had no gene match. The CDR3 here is CASSRGLAGPRYNEQFF. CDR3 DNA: TGTGCCAGCAGTAGGGGACTAGCGGGACCCCGCTACAATGAGCAGTTCTTC.

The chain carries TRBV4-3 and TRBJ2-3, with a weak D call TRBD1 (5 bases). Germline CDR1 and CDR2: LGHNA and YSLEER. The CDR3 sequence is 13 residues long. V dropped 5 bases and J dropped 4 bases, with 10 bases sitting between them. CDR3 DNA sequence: TGCGCCAGCAGCGAAGCAGGGTCAGATACGCAGTATTTT. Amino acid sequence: CASSEAGSDTQYF.

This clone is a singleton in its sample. The CDR3 bases are TGTGCCACCAGTACCCCTAGCTTCTACAATGAGCAGTTCTTC. It specifies CATSTPSFYNEQFF. The chain recombines TRBV24-1 with TRBJ2-1; D is perhaps TRBD2 (5 bases). CDR3 length equals 14 residues. Trimming left V 6 bases short and J 3 bases short, with 11 bases between. Germline assignment: CDR1 KGHDR and CDR2 SFDVKD.

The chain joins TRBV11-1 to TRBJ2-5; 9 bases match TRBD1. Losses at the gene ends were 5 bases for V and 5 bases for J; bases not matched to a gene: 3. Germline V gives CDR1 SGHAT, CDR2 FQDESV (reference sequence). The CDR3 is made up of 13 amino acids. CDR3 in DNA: TGTGCCAGCAGCGGGGACAGGGTGGAGACCCAGTACTTC. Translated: CASSGDRVETQYF.

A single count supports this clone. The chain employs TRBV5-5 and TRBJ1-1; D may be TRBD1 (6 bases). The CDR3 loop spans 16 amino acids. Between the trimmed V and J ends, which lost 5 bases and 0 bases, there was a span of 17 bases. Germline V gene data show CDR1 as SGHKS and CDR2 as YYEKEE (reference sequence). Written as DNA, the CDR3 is TGTGCCAGCAGATCCGGGACAAATGTTATGAACACTGAAGCTTTCTTT. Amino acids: CASRSGTNVMNTEAFF.

The CDR3 is CASSYQGANVLTF. The CDR3 DNA reads as TGTGCCAGCAGCTATCAGGGGGCCAACGTCCTGACTTTC. The V and J genes are TRBV11-1 and TRBJ2-6; unclear D gene. The CDR3 has 13 amino acids. Germline-derived CDR1 and CDR2 are SGHAT and FQDESV (reference sequence). The V gene lost 4 bases and the J gene lost 4 bases, with 5 bases spanning the gap.

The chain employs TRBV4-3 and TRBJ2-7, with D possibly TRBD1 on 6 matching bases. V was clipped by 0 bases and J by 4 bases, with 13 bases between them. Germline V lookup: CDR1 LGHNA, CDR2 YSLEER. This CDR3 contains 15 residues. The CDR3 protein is CASSQDKGQLYEQYF. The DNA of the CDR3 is TGCGCCAGCAGCCAAGATAAGGGACAACTTTACGAGCAGTACTTC.

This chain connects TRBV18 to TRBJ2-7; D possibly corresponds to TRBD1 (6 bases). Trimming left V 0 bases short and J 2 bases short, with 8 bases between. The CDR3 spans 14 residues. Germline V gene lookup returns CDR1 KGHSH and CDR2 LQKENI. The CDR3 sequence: CASSPPTGTYEQYF. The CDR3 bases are TGTGCCAGCTCACCACCGACAGGAACCTACGAGCAGTACTTC.

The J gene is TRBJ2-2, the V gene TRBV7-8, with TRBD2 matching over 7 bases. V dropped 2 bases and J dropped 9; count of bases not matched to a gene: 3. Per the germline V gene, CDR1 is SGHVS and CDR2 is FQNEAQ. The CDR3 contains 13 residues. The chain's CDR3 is CASSLTGGRELFF. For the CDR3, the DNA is TGTGCCAGCAGCTTAACGGGGGGTCGGGAGCTGTTTTTT.

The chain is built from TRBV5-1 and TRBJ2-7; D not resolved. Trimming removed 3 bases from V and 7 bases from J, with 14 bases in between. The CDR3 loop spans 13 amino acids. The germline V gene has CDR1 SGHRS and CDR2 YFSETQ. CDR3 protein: CASSSAPQREQYF. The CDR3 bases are TGCGCCAGCAGCTCCGCCCCCCAGCGTGAGCAGTACTTC.

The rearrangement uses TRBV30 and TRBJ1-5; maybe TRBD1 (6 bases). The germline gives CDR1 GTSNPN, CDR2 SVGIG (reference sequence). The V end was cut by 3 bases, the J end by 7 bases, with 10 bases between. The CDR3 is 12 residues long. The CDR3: CAWSTGSQPQHF. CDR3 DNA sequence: TGTGCCTGGAGCACAGGGTCCCAGCCCCAGCATTTT.

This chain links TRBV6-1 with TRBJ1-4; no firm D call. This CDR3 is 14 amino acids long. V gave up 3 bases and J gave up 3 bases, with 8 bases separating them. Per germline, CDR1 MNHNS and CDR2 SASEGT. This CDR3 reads CASSEGGSNEKLFF. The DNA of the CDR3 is TGTGCCAGCAGTGAGGGAGGATCTAATGAAAAACTGTTTTTT.

The CDR3 sequence: CASSRMRGGNYEQYF. The CDR3 nucleotides are TGCGCCAGCAGCCGGATGAGAGGGGGCAATTACGAGCAGTACTTC. The chain employs TRBV5-1 and TRBJ2-7; 7 bases are a match to TRBD1. The length of the CDR3 is 15 residues. With 4 bases clipped from V and 4 bases from J, the junction kept 11 bases outside the gene matches. Germline V gene sequence: CDR1 SGHRS, CDR2 YFSETQ.

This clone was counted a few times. The chain's CDR3 is CASSTRQGGTEAFF. DNA of the CDR3: TGTGCCAGCAGCACCCGACAGGGTGGAACTGAAGCTTTCTTT. This chain links TRBV7-9 with TRBJ1-1; TRBD1 aligns across 7 bases. CDR1 is SEHNR and CDR2 is FQNEAQ in the germline V gene (reference sequence). The CDR3 has 14 amino acids. Losses at the gene ends were 5 bases for V and 5 bases for J; bases not matched to a gene: 8. Using reference TRBV7-9 and TRBJ1-1 for the parts outside the CDR3, the full variable domain is DTGVSQNPRHKITKRGQNVTFRCDPISEHNRLYWYRQTLGQGPEFLTYFQNEAQLEKSRLLSDRFSAERPKGSFSTLEIQRTEQGDSAMYLCASSTRQGGTEAFFGQGTRLTVV.

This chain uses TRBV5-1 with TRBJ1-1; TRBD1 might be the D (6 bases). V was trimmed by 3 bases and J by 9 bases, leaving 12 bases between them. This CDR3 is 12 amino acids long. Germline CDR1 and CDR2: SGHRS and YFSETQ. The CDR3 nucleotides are TGCGCCAGCAGCTCCCCGGGGGGGCAAGCTTTCTTT. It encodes CASSSPGGQAFF. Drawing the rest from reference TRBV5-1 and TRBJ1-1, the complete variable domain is KAGVTQTPRYLIKTRGQQVTLSCSPISGHRSVSWYQQTPGQGLQFLFEYFSETQRNKGNFPGRFSGRQFSNSRSEMNVSTLELGDSALYLCASSSPGGQAFFGQGTRLTVV.

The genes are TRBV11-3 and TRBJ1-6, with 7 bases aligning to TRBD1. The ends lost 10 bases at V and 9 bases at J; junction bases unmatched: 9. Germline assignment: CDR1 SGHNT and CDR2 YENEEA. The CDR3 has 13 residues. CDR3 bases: TGTGCCACCTCTAGGGACAGAATTTCACCCCTCCACTTT. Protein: CATSRDRISPLHF.

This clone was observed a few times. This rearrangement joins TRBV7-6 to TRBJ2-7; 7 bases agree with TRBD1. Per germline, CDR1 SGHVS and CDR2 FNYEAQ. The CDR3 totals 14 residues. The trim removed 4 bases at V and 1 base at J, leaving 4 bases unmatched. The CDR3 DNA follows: TGTGCCAGCAGCTCGGAGACAGGGTCCTACGAGCAGTACTTC. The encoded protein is CASSSETGSYEQYF.

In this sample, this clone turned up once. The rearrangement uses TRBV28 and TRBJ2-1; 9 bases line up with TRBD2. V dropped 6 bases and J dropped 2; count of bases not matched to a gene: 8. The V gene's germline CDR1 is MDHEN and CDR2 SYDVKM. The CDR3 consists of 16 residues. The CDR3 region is CASSPIAGVAYNEQFF. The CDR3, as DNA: TGTGCCAGCAGCCCAATAGCGGGAGTTGCCTACAATGAGCAGTTCTTC.

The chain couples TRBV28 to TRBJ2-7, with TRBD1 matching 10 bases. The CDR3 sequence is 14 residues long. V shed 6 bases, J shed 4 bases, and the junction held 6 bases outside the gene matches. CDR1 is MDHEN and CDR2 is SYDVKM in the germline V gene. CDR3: CASRGGTGAYEQYF. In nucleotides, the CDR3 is TGTGCCAGCAGGGGCGGGACAGGGGCGTACGAGCAGTACTTC. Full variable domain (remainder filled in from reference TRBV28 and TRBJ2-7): DVKVTQSSRYLVKRTGEKVFLECVQDMDHENMFWYRQDPGLGLRLIYFSYDVKMKEKGDIPEGYSVSREKKERFSLILESASTNQTSMYLCASRGGTGAYEQYFGPGTRLTVT.

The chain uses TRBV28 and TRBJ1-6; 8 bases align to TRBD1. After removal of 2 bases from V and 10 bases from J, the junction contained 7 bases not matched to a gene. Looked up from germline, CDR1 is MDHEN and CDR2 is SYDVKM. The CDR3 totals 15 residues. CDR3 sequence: CASSLPGQGGSPLHF. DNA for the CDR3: TGTGCCAGCAGTTTACCTGGACAGGGAGGGTCACCCCTCCACTTT. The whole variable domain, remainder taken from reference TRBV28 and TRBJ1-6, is DVKVTQSSRYLVKRTGEKVFLECVQDMDHENMFWYRQDPGLGLRLIYFSYDVKMKEKGDIPEGYSVSREKKERFSLILESASTNQTSMYLCASSLPGQGGSPLHFGNGTRLTVT.

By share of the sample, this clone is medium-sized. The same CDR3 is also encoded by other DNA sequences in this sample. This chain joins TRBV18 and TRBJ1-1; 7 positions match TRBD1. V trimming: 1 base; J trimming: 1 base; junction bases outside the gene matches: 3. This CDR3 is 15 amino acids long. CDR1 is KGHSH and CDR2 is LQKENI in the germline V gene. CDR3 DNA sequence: TGTGCCAGCTCACCACGGGACAGCCGGAACACTGAAGCTTTCTTT. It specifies CASSPRDSRNTEAFF.

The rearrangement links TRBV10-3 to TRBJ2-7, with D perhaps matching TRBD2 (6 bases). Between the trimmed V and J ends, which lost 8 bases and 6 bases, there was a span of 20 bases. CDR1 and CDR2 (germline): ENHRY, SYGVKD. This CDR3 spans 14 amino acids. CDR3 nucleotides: TGTGCCATCGGGACCGGGCCCGGGGGAAGCGAGCAGTACTTC. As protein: CAIGTGPGGSEQYF.

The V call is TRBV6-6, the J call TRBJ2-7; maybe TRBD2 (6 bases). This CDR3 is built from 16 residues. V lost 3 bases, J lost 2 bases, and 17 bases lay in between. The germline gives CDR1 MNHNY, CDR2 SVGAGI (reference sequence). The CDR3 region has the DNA TGTGCCAGCAGTTATGGGCGGGGAAACCTGGCCTACGAGCAGTACTTC. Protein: CASSYGRGNLAYEQYF.

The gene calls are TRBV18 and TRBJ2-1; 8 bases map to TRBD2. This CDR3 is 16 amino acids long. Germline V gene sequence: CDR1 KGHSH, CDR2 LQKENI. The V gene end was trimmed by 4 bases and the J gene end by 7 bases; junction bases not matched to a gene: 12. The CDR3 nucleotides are TGTGCCAGCTCACTCCTAGCGGGCGCCTCCGGGAATGAGCAGTTCTTC. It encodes CASSLLAGASGNEQFF.

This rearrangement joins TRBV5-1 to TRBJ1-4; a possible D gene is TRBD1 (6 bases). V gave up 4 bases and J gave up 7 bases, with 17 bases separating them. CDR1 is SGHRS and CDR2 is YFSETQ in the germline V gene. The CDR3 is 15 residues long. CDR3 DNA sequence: TGCGCCAGCAGCCCCGGGGGGGCGCTTTCTGAAAAACTGTTTTTT. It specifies CASSPGGALSEKLFF.

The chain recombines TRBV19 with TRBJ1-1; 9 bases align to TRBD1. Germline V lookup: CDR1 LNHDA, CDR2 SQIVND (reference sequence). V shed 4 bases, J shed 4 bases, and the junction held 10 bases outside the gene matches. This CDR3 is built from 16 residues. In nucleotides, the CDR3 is TGTGCCAGTAGTACCTATCCGGGACAGGGTAGCACTGAAGCTTTCTTT. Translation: CASSTYPGQGSTEAFF. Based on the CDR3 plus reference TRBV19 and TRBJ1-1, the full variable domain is DGGITQSPKYLFRKEGQNVTLSCEQNLNHDAMYWYRQDPGQGLRLIYYSQIVNDFQKGDIAEGYSVSREKKESFPLTVTSAQKNPTAFYLCASSTYPGQGSTEAFFGQGTRLTVV.

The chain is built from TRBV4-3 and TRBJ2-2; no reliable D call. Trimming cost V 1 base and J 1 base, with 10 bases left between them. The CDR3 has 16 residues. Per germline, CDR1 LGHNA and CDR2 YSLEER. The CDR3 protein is CASSQGASRNTGELFF. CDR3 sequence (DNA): TGCGCCAGCAGCCAAGGGGCATCGAGGAACACCGGGGAGCTGTTTTTT.